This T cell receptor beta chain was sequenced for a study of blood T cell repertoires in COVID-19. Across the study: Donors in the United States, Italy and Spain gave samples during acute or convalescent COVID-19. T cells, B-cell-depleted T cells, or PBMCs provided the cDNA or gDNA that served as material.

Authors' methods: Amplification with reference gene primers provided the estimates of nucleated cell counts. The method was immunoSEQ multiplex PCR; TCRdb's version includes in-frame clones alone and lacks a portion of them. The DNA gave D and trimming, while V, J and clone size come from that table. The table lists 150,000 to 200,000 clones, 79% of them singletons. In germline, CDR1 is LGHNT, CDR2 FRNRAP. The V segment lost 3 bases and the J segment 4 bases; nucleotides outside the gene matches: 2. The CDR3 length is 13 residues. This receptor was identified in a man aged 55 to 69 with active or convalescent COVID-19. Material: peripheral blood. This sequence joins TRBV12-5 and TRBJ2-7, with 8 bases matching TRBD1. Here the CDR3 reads CASGFDRGYEQYF. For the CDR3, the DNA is TGTGCTAGTGGTTTTGACAGGGGTTACGAGCAGTACTTC.